This passage covers 24 T cell receptor beta chains from one sample sequenced in a study of blood T cell repertoires in COVID-19. Repertoires were generated with immunoSEQ multiplex PCR, while TCRdb's copy carries only in-frame clones and drops some. This table has 200,000 to 250,000 clones, 80% to 90% appearing once. The specimen was PBMCs or T cells enriched from blood (not recorded which). The receptors here all came from a woman aged 50 to 65 with acute COVID-19.

The chain employs TRBV18 and TRBJ1-6; no definite D call. Germline CDR1 KGHSH, CDR2 LQKENI. The CDR3 is made up of 15 amino acids. The V end was cut by 3 bases, the J end by 5 bases, with 11 bases between. The CDR3, as DNA: TGTGCCAGCTCACCCAGACTAGAAAATAATTCACCCCTCCACTTT. Protein: CASSPRLENNSPLHF.

V usage is TRBV7-9 and J usage is TRBJ2-1; D possibly corresponds to TRBD2 (6 bases). Germline V gene lookup returns CDR1 SEHNR and CDR2 FQNEAQ (reference sequence). Trimming took 5 bases from V and 8 from J, leaving 10 bases between them. The CDR3 has 12 amino acids. CDR3 residues: CASSRDSDEQFF. CDR3 DNA: TGTGCCAGCAGCAGGGACTCCGATGAGCAGTTCTTC. Drawing the rest from reference TRBV7-9 and TRBJ2-1, the complete variable domain is DTGVSQNPRHKITKRGQNVTFRCDPISEHNRLYWYRQTLGQGPEFLTYFQNEAQLEKSRLLSDRFSAERPKGSFSTLEIQRTEQGDSAMYLCASSRDSDEQFFGPGTRLTVL.

The rearrangement uses TRBV6-9 and TRBJ2-7; weak D call: TRBD1 (8 bases). Between the trimmed V and J ends, which lost 10 bases and 2 bases, there was a span of 27 bases. CDR3 length: 17 residues. The germline V gene has CDR1 MNHGY and CDR2 SVAAGI. CDR3 nucleotide sequence: TGTGCCATCCGACAGGGGTCGGCTAGCGGAGTTACCTACGAGCAGTACTTC. Its protein is CAIRQGSASGVTYEQYF.

V is TRBV5-1 and J is TRBJ2-1, with D tentatively TRBD1 (6 bases). Deletions cut 5 bases from V and 9 bases from J, with 24 bases between. CDR1 and CDR2 (germline): SGHRS, YFSETQ. This CDR3 has 16 amino acids. CDR3 in DNA: TGCGCCAGCAGATCCCCTCGGGCAGGGGAAGGCAGTGAGCAGTTCTTC. This codes for CASRSPRAGEGSEQFF.

This clone was observed a handful of times. The chain recombines TRBV28 with TRBJ2-1, with 9 bases identical to TRBD2. The germline V gene has CDR1 MDHEN and CDR2 SYDVKM. V lost 4 bases, J lost 5 bases, and 12 bases stayed unmatched. The CDR3 runs 17 residues. In nucleotides, the CDR3 is TGTGCCAGCAGTTCACCCGTTAGCGGGAGCATCCACAATGAGCAGTTCTTC. Translating it yields CASSSPVSGSIHNEQFF.

This sequence joins TRBV19 and TRBJ1-5; 10 nucleotides line up with TRBD1. CDR1 and CDR2 from the germline V gene are LNHDA and SQIVND (reference sequence). J lost 6 bases, V lost 6 bases, and 5 bases had no gene match. This CDR3 region has 14 residues. Here the CDR3 DNA reads TGTGCCAGTAGCAGGGACAGGGGAGGTCAGCCCCAGCATTTT. The encoded protein is CASSRDRGGQPQHF.

The V gene is TRBV28, the J gene TRBJ2-5, with 13 positions matching TRBD2. This CDR3 contains 17 residues. Germline-derived CDR1 and CDR2 are MDHEN and SYDVKM. J was trimmed by 0 bases and V by 6 bases; bases with no gene match: 7. DNA of the CDR3: TGTGCCAGCAGCCCAAACGGACTAGCGGGAGACCAAGAGACCCAGTACTTC. Its translation: CASSPNGLAGDQETQYF. Drawing the rest from reference TRBV28 and TRBJ2-5, the complete variable domain is DVKVTQSSRYLVKRTGEKVFLECVQDMDHENMFWYRQDPGLGLRLIYFSYDVKMKEKGDIPEGYSVSREKKERFSLILESASTNQTSMYLCASSPNGLAGDQETQYFGPGTRLLVL.

A single count supports this clone. V usage is TRBV30 and J usage is TRBJ1-5; unclear D gene. Germline values: CDR1 GTSNPN, CDR2 SVGIG (reference sequence). This CDR3 comprises 17 residues. Trimming pared 0 bases from V and 0 bases from J, leaving 15 bases between. The CDR3 bases are TGTGCCTGGAGTGTAAGTAGGACTTTCGATAGCAATCAGCCCCAGCATTTT. It specifies CAWSVSRTFDSNQPQHF.

The J gene is TRBJ1-1, the V gene TRBV5-4; 7 nucleotides line up with TRBD1. Germline trimming cut 3 bases from V and 0 bases from J; bases unmatched to any gene: 5. CDR1 is SGHNT, CDR2 YYREEE, per germline (reference sequence). The CDR3 has 15 residues. This chain's CDR3 is CASSSLTGVNTEAFF. CDR3 DNA: TGTGCCAGCAGCTCCCTAACAGGGGTGAACACTGAAGCTTTCTTT.

This clone was found a few times. The J gene is TRBJ2-2, the V gene TRBV4-2; D is undetermined. Germline V lookup: CDR1 LGHNA, CDR2 YNFKEQ. With 0 bases removed from V and 6 bases from J, the gap between germline ends came to 11 bases. This CDR3 is built from 15 residues. The CDR3 nucleotides are TGTGCCAGCAGCCAAGAGACTTACTATGCCGGGGAGCTGTTTTTT. This translates into CASSQETYYAGELFF.

In this sample, this clone turned up once. This chain uses TRBV6-1 with TRBJ1-2; TRBD1 is a possible D gene (6 bases). Germline V gene lookup returns CDR1 MNHNS and CDR2 SASEGT. V shed 8 bases and J shed 2 bases, with 18 bases lying between them. The CDR3 has 15 residues. The CDR3 nucleotides are TGTGCCAGCCAGGGCACAGGGCTATCAAACTATGGCTACACCTTC. This gives the protein CASQGTGLSNYGYTF.

V gene TRBV15 combines with J gene TRBJ2-7, with D possibly matching TRBD2 (6 bases). The germline V and J ends were trimmed by 6 bases and 6 bases, with 15 bases remaining between them. The germline CDR1 and CDR2 sequences are LNHNV and YYDKDF (reference sequence). The CDR3 runs 13 residues. Here the CDR3 DNA reads TGTGCCACCAGTGGCGGGACGGCAGGCGAGCAGTACTTC. Its protein product is CATSGGTAGEQYF.

The rearrangement uses TRBV19 and TRBJ2-7; 7 positions match TRBD1. With V trimmed by 4 bases and J by 3 bases, 3 bases remained unmatched. The CDR3 totals 13 residues. Germline-derived CDR1 and CDR2 are LNHDA and SQIVND (reference sequence). The CDR3 DNA follows: TGTGCCAGTAGTAAGGGACAGTACTACGAGCAGTACTTC. Protein product: CASSKGQYYEQYF.

The chain has TRBV20-1 and TRBJ1-2, with D possibly matching TRBD1 (5 bases). V was pared by 7 bases and J by 7 bases, with 13 bases between. Germline V gives CDR1 DFQATT, CDR2 SNEGSKA (reference sequence). CDR3 length: 11 residues. The CDR3 sequence: CSVSKGVGYTF. The CDR3 DNA reads as TGCAGTGTTAGCAAAGGGGTTGGCTACACCTTC.

The V call is TRBV3-1 (or the pseudogene TRBV3-2), the J call TRBJ1-5; TRBD1 matches 11 bases. The CDR3 is 15 amino acids. CDR1 and CDR2 (germline): LGHDT, YNNKEL (reference sequence). V shed 3 bases and J 9 bases; nucleotides not matched to a gene: 7. The CDR3 is CASSQEGQGVGPQHF. The CDR3 region has the DNA TGTGCCAGCAGCCAGGAGGGACAGGGGGTTGGGCCCCAGCATTTT.

The V call is TRBV7-3, the J call TRBJ2-7, with TRBD2 as a possible D gene (7 bases). The V and J ends lost 5 bases and 2 bases respectively, with 16 bases between them. The CDR3 has 15 amino acids. In germline, CDR1 is SGHTA, CDR2 FQGTGA. CDR3 amino acids: CASSPRGGGTYEQYF. CDR3 DNA sequence: TGTGCCAGCAGCCCGAGGGGAGGGGGAACCTACGAGCAGTACTTC.

The V and J genes are TRBV5-1 and TRBJ2-3, with unresolved D. Germline-derived CDR1 and CDR2 are SGHRS and YFSETQ. The CDR3 runs to 13 residues. With 5 bases removed from V and 3 bases from J, the gap between germline ends came to 10 bases. CDR3 protein: CASRRFLTDTQYF. The CDR3 DNA reads TGCGCCAGCAGGCGGTTCCTTACAGATACGCAGTATTTT.

This clone was seen just once. The genes are TRBV7-8 and TRBJ1-2; D gene unclear. The CDR3 is 12 amino acids. Germline V gives CDR1 SGHVS, CDR2 FQNEAQ. Trimming cost V 5 bases and J 12 bases, with 16 bases left between them. The CDR3 DNA reads as TGTGCCAGCAGCCTCTCCGGGCCCGGGGACACCTTC. This translates into CASSLSGPGDTF.

V is TRBV2 and J is TRBJ2-5; D is unresolved. V lost 5 bases to trimming and J lost 2 bases, with 9 bases between them. This CDR3 is built from 13 residues. Germline lookup yields CDR1 SNHLY and CDR2 FYNNEI. The CDR3: CASSSQVQETQYF. Here the CDR3 DNA reads TGTGCCAGCAGTAGCCAGGTTCAAGAGACCCAGTACTTC.

In this sample, this clone turned up once. This rearrangement joins TRBV28 to TRBJ1-1, with TRBD1 matching 8 bases. V was clipped by 8 bases and J by 7 bases; unmatched bases: 6. The CDR3 length is 12 residues. Germline V gene data show CDR1 as MDHEN and CDR2 as SYDVKM. CDR3 coding DNA: TGTGCCAGCCAATACGGGACAGGTGAAGCTTTCTTT. Protein sequence: CASQYGTGEAFF. Looking up the rest from reference TRBV28 and TRBJ1-1 gives the full variable domain: DVKVTQSSRYLVKRTGEKVFLECVQDMDHENMFWYRQDPGLGLRLIYFSYDVKMKEKGDIPEGYSVSREKKERFSLILESASTNQTSMYLCASQYGTGEAFFGQGTRLTVV.

The rearrangement uses TRBV7-2 and TRBJ2-1, with TRBD2 matching over 14 bases. Germline V gene sequence: CDR1 SGHTA, CDR2 FQGNSA. CDR3 size: 19 residues. With V trimmed by 1 base and J by 7 bases, 12 bases remained unmatched. The CDR3 protein is CASSLGGPGLAGATNEQFF. The CDR3 DNA is TGTGCCAGCAGCTTAGGAGGGCCGGGACTAGCGGGAGCTACGAATGAGCAGTTCTTC.

In this sample, this clone turned up once. The chain is built from TRBV28 and TRBJ2-3, with TRBD2 matching over 7 bases. Germline V gene data show CDR1 as MDHEN and CDR2 as SYDVKM. The CDR3 totals 15 residues. V gave up 6 bases and J gave up 0 bases; unmatched junction bases: 6. The CDR3 DNA is TGTGCCAGCAGCCGCACTAGCGCTAGCACAGATACGCAGTATTTT. This gives the protein CASSRTSASTDTQYF.

The V gene is TRBV19, the J gene TRBJ1-3; the match to TRBD1 covers 10 bases. The J segment lost 0 bases and the V segment lost 7 bases, leaving 6 bases of the junction unmatched. This CDR3 contains 16 residues. CDR1 is LNHDA and CDR2 is SQIVND in the germline V gene (reference sequence). Here the CDR3 reads CASNRDRGPSGNTIYF. CDR3 bases: TGTGCCAGTAACAGGGACAGGGGTCCCTCTGGAAACACCATATATTTT.

The chain links TRBV9 to TRBJ1-2; D remains ambiguous. In germline, CDR1 is SGDLS, CDR2 YYNGEE. V lost 5 bases, J lost 8 bases, and 22 bases lay in between. This CDR3 spans 15 amino acids. This chain's CDR3 is CASRPPLGSPGGYTF. CDR3 in DNA: TGTGCCAGCAGGCCCCCCTTGGGCAGCCCGGGGGGCTACACCTTC. Complete variable domain (other parts from reference TRBV9 and TRBJ1-2): DSGVTQTPKHLITATGQRVTLRCSPRSGDLSVYWYQQSLDQGLQFLIQYYNGEERAKGNILERFSAQQFPDLHSELNLSSLELGDSALYFCASRPPLGSPGGYTFGSGTRLTVV.